A single T cell receptor (beta chain) is shown here with its context. Its antigen remains unidentified. The data were obtained in a study of T cells after yellow fever vaccination. The study's findings and limits: Any FACS-sorted repertoire could hold abundant clonotypes that contaminate it from the bulk population. Compared with primary, the secondary response was weaker and peaked at day 5, not 15. CD4 and CD8 compartments shared a small share of clonotypes.

TCR cDNA was made by 5'RACE template switching, adding a universal primer site and UMIs. TCRdb recomputed calls from the 5' RACE reads with MiXCR, one row per CDR3 protein. The sample has roughly 500,000 distinct CDR3 sequences; 19% are singletons. V was pared by 9 bases and J by 0 bases, with 12 bases between. The V gene's germline CDR1 is SNHLY and CDR2 FYNNEI. CDR3 length: 14 residues. The receptor was derived from a man aged 25 to 45 who received the YFV17D yellow fever vaccine. The starting material was PBMCs, obtained 15 days after the yellow fever booster vaccination. V is TRBV2 and J is TRBJ1-5, with D hard to call. The CDR3 DNA reads as TGTGCCAGTCGAGGAGCTTCTAGCAATCAGCCCCAGCATTTT. It yields the protein CASRGASSNQPQHF.